This T cell receptor (beta chain) originates from a study of shared clonotypes between healthy human individuals. This clone occurred a few times. Unsorted samples drew genomic DNA from tens of millions of PBMCs. V was pared by 5 bases and J by 2 bases, with 12 bases between. CDR3 length: 14 amino acids. Per germline, CDR1 SNHLY and CDR2 FYNNEI. The protocol was immunoSEQ multiplex PCR, while the TCRdb copy is restricted to in-frame clones and leaves out a portion. The top ten clones hold 10% to 15% of a sample with about 490,000 clones, around 78% of them seen once. The sequenced sample was PBMCs. The origin of this receptor is a woman in her thirties or forties in good health. Some clones in this sample may be carry-over from other donors' samples. The rearrangement uses TRBV2 and TRBJ1-2; a possible D gene is TRBD1 (6 bases). The CDR3 bases are TGTGCCAGCAGTCAAGAGGGGACAAACTATGGCTACACCTTC. Translating it yields CASSQEGTNYGYTF.